These 8 T cell receptor beta chains were all obtained from the same sample, sequenced in a study of shared clonotypes between healthy human individuals. Sequencing used immunoSEQ multiplex PCR; TCRdb keeps in-frame clones, though not all of them. The sample holds about 960,000 clones, roughly 72% seen once. The specimen was memory CD4+ T cells sorted from blood. The subset: CD45RA-negative fraction. These receptors originate from a man aged 18 to 30 in good health.

This clone was found a few times. In DNA, the CDR3 is TGTGCCAGTACCACAGGGTCCGTGGGGACCCAGTACTTC. Protein product: CASTTGSVGTQYF. The V call is TRBV19, the J call TRBJ2-5; maybe TRBD1 (6 bases). V shed 7 bases and J shed 7 bases, with 16 bases lying between them. The CDR3 has 13 residues. Germline V gene lookup returns CDR1 LNHDA and CDR2 SQIVND (reference sequence).

The V gene is TRBV5-1, the J gene TRBJ2-1; TRBD1 matches 8 bases. Trimming cost V 3 bases and J 3 bases; bases outside gene matches: 8. Per the germline V gene, CDR1 is SGHRS and CDR2 is YFSETQ. The CDR3 length is 16 residues. The CDR3 sequence is CASSSSSGTGYNEQFF. The CDR3 DNA sequence: TGCGCCAGCAGCTCATCCTCCGGGACAGGCTACAATGAGCAGTTCTTC.

The gene calls are TRBV18 and TRBJ1-2, with D hard to call. CDR1 is KGHSH and CDR2 is LQKENI in the germline V gene. The CDR3 has 16 residues. Trimming took 3 bases from V and 8 from J, leaving 22 bases between them. The CDR3 nucleotides are TGTGCCAGCTCACCCCAACAAAGGACGGCCAACGTGGGCTACACCTTC. This codes for CASSPQQRTANVGYTF.

V gene TRBV5-3 combines with J gene TRBJ1-1; D perhaps matches TRBD1 (6 bases). TRBV5-3 is an ORF; its function is uncertain. The CDR3 sequence is 14 residues long. Trimming left V 8 bases short and J 4 bases short, with 18 bases between. The CDR3 sequence: CASSIQGRGTEAFF. For the CDR3, the DNA is TGTGCCAGCAGCATACAGGGCCGGGGCACTGAAGCTTTCTTT.

The chain has TRBV10-3 and TRBJ1-3, with a possible D match to TRBD1 (5 bases). V was shortened by 6 bases and J by 0 bases, with 21 bases between the two germline ends. Germline V lookup: CDR1 ENHRY, CDR2 SYGVKD. CDR3 size: 18 residues. The CDR3 coding sequence is TGTGCCATCAGATCAATGACCGGCAGGGCTAACTCTGGAAACACCATATATTTT. Translated, it gives CAIRSMTGRANSGNTIYF.

Remarks on this clone: Other DNA sequences in the same sample also yield this CDR3. The chain is built from TRBV5-1 and TRBJ2-1, with TRBD2 as a possible D gene (5 bases). Trimming removed 0 bases from V and 0 bases from J, with 10 bases in between. The CDR3 sequence is 16 residues long. Looked up from germline, CDR1 is SGHRS and CDR2 is YFSETQ. CDR3 loop: CASSLDPGSSYNEQFF. The CDR3 region has the DNA TGCGCCAGCAGCTTGGATCCGGGGAGCTCCTACAATGAGCAGTTCTTC.

V gene TRBV5-1 combines with J gene TRBJ1-4; 9 bases align to TRBD1. The CDR3 sequence is 15 residues long. With V trimmed by 0 bases and J by 7 bases, 4 bases remained unmatched. Germline values: CDR1 SGHRS, CDR2 YFSETQ. CDR3 amino acids: CASSLAPGQGEKLFF. The DNA for the CDR3 is TGCGCCAGCAGCTTGGCTCCGGGACAGGGTGAAAAACTGTTTTTT.

The CDR3 DNA sequence: TGTGCCAGCAGCTTGGAAGGGACCGCTCGGGGGAACACCGGGGAGCTGTTTTTT. This translates into CASSLEGTARGNTGELFF. The V and J genes are TRBV5-4 and TRBJ2-2, with D tentatively TRBD1 or TRBD2 (5 bases each). Germline V gives CDR1 SGHNT, CDR2 YYREEE (reference sequence). V lost 0 bases and J 1 base, leaving 16 bases between the germline ends. The CDR3 runs to 18 residues.